This T cell receptor beta chain was sequenced in a study of control samples from healthy donors and cancer patients. Only in-frame clones appear in the TCRdb table, and some are missing; sequencing was by immunoSEQ multiplex PCR. The sample includes approximately 150,000 clones, 88% of them seen just once. Per the germline V gene, CDR1 is SGHRS and CDR2 is YFSETQ. The V end lost 1 base, the J end lost 5 bases, and 12 bases lay between the germline ends. The CDR3 runs to 14 residues. This clone appeared a single time. The sample was blood. This chain links TRBV5-1 with TRBJ2-5; D gene unclear. The TCR sequence derives from a man younger than 35 in good health. CDR3: CASSLTALRETQYF. Written as DNA, the CDR3 is TGCGCCAGCAGCTTGACAGCGCTGAGGGAGACCCAGTACTTC.